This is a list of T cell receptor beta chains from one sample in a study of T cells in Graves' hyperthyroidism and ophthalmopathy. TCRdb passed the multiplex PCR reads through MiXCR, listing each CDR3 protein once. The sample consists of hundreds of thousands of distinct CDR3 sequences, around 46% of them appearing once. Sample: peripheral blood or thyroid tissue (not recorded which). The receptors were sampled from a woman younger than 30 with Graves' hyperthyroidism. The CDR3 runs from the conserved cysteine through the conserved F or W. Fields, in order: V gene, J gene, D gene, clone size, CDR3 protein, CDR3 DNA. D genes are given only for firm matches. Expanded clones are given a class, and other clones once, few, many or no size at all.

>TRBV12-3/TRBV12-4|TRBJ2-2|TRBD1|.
CASRPQGETSGELFF
TGTGCCAGCAGGCCTCAGGGGGAGACGAGCGGGGAGCTGTTTTTT
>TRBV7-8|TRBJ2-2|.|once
CASRNHSPQRSGELFF
TGTGCCAGCAGAAATCATTCCCCCCAGCGATCAGGGGAGCTGTTTTTT
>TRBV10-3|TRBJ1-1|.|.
CASSPMTGNTEAFF
TGTGCCAGCAGTCCGATGACAGGGAACACTGAAGCTTTCTTT
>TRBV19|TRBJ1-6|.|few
CASSPRQRQNSPLHF
TGTGCCAGTAGCCCAAGACAAAGACAGAACTCACCCCTCCACTTT
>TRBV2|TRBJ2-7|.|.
CASTQGQAYEQYF
TGTGCCAGCACCCAGGGCCAGGCCTACGAGCAGTACTTC
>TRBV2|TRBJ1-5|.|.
CASSTYVSGYSNQPQHF
TGTGCCAGCAGTACGTATGTTTCGGGGTATAGCAATCAGCCCCAGCATTTT
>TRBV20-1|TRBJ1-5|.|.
CSALKGVSNQPQHF
TGCAGTGCGCTGAAGGGGGTTAGCAATCAGCCCCAGCATTTT
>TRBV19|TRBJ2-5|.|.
CASADRSETQYF
TGTGCCAGTGCTGACAGATCGGAGACCCAGTACTTC
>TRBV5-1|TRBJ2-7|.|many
CASSLGEQYEQYF
TGCGCCAGCAGCTTGGGGGAACAGTACGAGCAGTACTTC
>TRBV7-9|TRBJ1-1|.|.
CASSMSGTHEEAFF
TGTGCCAGCAGCATGTCCGGGACCCACGAAGAAGCTTTCTTT
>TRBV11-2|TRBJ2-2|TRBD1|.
CASSLADRSTGELFF
TGTGCCAGCAGCTTAGCGGACAGGTCGACCGGGGAGCTGTTTTTT
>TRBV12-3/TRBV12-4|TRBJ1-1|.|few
CASSPNDGESTEAFF
TGTGCCAGCAGTCCGAACGACGGGGAGAGCACTGAAGCTTTCTTT
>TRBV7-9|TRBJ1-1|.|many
CASSSQPNTEAFF
TGTGCCAGCAGCTCCCAGCCGAACACTGAAGCTTTCTTT
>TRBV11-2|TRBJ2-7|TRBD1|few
CASSMGQGPSYEQYF
TGTGCCAGCAGCATGGGACAGGGACCCTCCTACGAGCAGTACTTC
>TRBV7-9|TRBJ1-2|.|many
CASSLVGSYGYTF
TGTGCCAGCAGCTTAGTGGGGTCCTATGGCTACACCTTC
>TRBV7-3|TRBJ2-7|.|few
CASSPDSRGYEQYF
TGTGCCAGCAGCCCCGACAGCCGCGGGTACGAGCAGTACTTC
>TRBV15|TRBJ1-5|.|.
CAWSVRPNQPQHF
TGTGCCTGGAGTGTAAGGCCAAATCAGCCCCAGCATTTT
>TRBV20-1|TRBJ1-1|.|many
CSARRHGPNTEAFF
TGCAGTGCTAGGCGACACGGGCCGAACACTGAAGCTTTCTTT
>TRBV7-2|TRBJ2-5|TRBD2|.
CASSLAGGPYQETQYF
TGTGCCAGCAGCCTAGCGGGAGGCCCGTACCAAGAGACCCAGTACTTC
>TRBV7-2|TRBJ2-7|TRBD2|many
CASSLGLATYEQYF
TGTGCCAGCAGCCTGGGACTAGCTACCTACGAGCAGTACTTC
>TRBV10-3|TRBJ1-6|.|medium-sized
CAISEGNSPLHF
TGTGCCATCAGTGAGGGGAATTCACCCCTCCACTTT
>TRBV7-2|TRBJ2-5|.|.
CASSLATDQPQYF
TGTGCCAGCAGCTTAGCGACCGATCAGCCCCAGTACTTC
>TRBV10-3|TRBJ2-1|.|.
CAISESRPVATNEQFF
TGTGCCATCAGTGAGTCCCGGCCAGTTGCTACAAATGAGCAGTTCTTC
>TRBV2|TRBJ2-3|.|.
CASSERMGATDTQYF
TGTGCCAGCAGTGAAAGAATGGGGGCCACAGATACGCAGTATTTT
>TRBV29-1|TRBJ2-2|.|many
CSVVQTYTGELFF
TGCAGCGTTGTCCAGACCTACACCGGGGAGCTGTTTTTT
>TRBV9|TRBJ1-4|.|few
CASSTTATNEKLFF
TGTGCCAGCAGCACTACTGCAACTAATGAAAAACTGTTTTTT